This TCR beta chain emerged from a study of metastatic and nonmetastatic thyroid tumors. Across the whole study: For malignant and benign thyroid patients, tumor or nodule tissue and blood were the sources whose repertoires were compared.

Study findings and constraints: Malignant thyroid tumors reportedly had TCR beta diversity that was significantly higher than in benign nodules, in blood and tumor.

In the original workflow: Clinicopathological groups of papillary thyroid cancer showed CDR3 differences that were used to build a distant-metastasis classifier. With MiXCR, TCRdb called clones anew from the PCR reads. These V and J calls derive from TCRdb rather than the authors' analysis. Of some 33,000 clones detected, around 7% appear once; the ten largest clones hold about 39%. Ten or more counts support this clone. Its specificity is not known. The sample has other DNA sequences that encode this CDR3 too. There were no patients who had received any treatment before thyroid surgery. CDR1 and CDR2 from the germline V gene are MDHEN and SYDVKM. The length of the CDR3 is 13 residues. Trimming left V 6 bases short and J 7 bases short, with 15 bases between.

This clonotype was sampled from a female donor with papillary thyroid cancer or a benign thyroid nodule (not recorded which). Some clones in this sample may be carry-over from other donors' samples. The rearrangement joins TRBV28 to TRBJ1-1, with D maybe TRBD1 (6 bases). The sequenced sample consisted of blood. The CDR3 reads CASSPRGQIEAFF. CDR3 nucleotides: TGTGCCAGCAGCCCCCGCGGACAGATTGAAGCTTTCTTT.